The text below deals with one TCR beta chain. The entry originates in a study of blood T cell repertoires in COVID-19. Across the study: T cells, B-cell-depleted T cells, or PBMCs provided the cDNA or gDNA that served as material.

The CDR3 contains 15 residues. After removal of 2 bases from V and 6 bases from J, the junction contained 6 bases not matched to a gene. Germline CDR1 reads MNHEY; CDR2 reads SVGAGI. How the authors handled the data: Amplification from reference gene primers served as the basis for estimated nucleated cell counts. Sequencing used immunoSEQ multiplex PCR; TCRdb keeps in-frame clones, though not all of them. For V, J and clone size, that table is used; D and trimming come from the DNA. The table includes roughly 32,000 clones, 93% detected once. The chain links TRBV6-5 to TRBJ1-2; 10 bases are a match to TRBD1. The TCR was taken from a male donor with active COVID-19. The specimen was peripheral blood. The DNA of the CDR3 is TGTGCCAGCAGTTACGGGGGACAGGGGTTAAATGGCTACACCTTC. Protein sequence: CASSYGGQGLNGYTF.